This TCR beta chain was recorded in a study of shared clonotypes between healthy human individuals. Turning to this clone: The same CDR3 arises from other DNA sequences in this sample as well.

CDR3 size: 14 residues. Germline V gives CDR1 SEHNR, CDR2 FQNEAQ (reference sequence). Trimming shortened V by 1 base and J by 5 bases, and 9 bases separated the two germline ends. Assay: immunoSEQ multiplex PCR; the TCRdb copy retains only in-frame clones and omits some. The table lists roughly 2.4 million clones, approximately 96% of them singletons. V is TRBV7-9 and J is TRBJ1-5; the D gene is possibly TRBD1 (6 bases). Material for sequencing was naive CD4+ T cells sorted from blood. Subset defined: CD45RA+ positively selected. The TCR was taken from a man aged 18 to 35 in good health. CDR3: CASSLDREDQPQHF. The CDR3 DNA is TGTGCCAGCAGCTTAGACAGGGAAGATCAGCCCCAGCATTTT.